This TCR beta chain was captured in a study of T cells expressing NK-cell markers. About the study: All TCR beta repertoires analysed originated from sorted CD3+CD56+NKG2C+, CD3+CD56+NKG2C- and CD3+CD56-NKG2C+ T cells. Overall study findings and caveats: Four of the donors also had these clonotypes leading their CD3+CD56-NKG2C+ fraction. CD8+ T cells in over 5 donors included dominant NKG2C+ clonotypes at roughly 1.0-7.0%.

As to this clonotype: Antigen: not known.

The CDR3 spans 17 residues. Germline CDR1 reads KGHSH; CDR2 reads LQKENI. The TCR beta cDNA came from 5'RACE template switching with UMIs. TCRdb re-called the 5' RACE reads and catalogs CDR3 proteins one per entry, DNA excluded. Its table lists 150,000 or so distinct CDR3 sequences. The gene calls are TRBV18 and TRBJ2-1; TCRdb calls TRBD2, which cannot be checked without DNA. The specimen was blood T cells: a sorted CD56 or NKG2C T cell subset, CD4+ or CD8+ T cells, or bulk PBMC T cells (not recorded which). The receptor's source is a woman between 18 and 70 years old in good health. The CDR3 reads CASSPLGSSGSYNEQFF.